This TCR beta chain emerged from a study of blood T cell repertoires in COVID-19. Study context: The United States, Italy and Spain supplied acute and convalescent COVID-19 samples. PBMCs, B-cell-depleted T cells, or T cells were the source of the cDNA or gDNA that made up the material.

Per the original data handling: Estimates of nucleated cell counts were drawn from the amplification of reference gene primers. TCRdb keeps only in-frame clones here, not all; method: immunoSEQ multiplex PCR. V and J calls plus clone size are reproduced from that table; the DNA served to infer D and trimming. The sample gives approximately 270,000 clones, around 88% of which show up once; more than 0.75% is in the top ten. Germline loops: CDR1 MNHEY, CDR2 SVGAGI. Trimming stripped 7 bases from V and 7 bases from J, with 23 bases between. This CDR3 contains 15 residues. This chain links TRBV6-5 with TRBJ2-7; a possible D gene is TRBD1 (5 bases). The specimen was peripheral blood. The receptor was derived from a man in his thirties or forties with acute or convalescent COVID-19. CDR3 region: CASTKIKGSLGEQYF. Written as DNA, the CDR3 is TGTGCCAGCACCAAAATCAAGGGGTCTCTGGGAGAGCAGTACTTC.